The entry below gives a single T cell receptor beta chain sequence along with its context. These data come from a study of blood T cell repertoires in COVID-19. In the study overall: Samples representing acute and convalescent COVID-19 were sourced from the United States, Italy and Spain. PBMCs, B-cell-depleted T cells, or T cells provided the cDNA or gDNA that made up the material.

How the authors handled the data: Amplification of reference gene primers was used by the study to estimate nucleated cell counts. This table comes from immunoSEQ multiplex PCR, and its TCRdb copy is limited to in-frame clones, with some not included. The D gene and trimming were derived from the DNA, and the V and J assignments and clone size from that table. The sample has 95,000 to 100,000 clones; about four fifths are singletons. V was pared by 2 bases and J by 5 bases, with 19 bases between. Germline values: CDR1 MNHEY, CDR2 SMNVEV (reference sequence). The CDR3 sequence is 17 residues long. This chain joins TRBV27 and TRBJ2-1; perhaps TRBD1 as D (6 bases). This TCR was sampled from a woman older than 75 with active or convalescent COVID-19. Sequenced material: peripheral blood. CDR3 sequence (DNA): TGTGCCAGCAGTTTAAGGACGACAGGAGAATACCACAATGAGCAGTTCTTC. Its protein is CASSLRTTGEYHNEQFF.